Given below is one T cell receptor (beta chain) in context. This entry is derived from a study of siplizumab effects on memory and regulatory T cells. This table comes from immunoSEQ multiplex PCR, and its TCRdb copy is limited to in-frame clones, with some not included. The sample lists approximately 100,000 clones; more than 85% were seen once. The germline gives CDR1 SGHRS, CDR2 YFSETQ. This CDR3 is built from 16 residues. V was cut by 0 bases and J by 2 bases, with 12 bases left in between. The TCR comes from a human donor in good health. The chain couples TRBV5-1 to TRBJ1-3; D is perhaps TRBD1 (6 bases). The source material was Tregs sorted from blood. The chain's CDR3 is CASSLASRTAGNTIYF. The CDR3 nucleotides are TGCGCCAGCAGCTTGGCGTCTCGGACAGCTGGAAACACCATATATTTT.